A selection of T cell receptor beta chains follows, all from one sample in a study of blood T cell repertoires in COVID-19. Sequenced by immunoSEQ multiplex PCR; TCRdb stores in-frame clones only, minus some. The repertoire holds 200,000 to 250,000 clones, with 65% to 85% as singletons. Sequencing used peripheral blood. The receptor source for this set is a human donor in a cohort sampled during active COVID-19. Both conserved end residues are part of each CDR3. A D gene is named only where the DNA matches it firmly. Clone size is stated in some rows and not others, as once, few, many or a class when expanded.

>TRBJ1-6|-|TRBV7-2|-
TGTGCCAGCCGACATAGGGGCGATAATTCACCCCTCCACTTT
CASRHRGDNSPLHF
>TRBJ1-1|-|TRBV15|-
TGTGCCACCAGAGTCGGGGGTTTCACTGAAGCTTTCTTT
CATRVGGFTEAFF
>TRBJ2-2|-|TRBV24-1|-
TGTGCCACCAGTGACCCCACCGGAGAGAACACCGGGGAGCTGTTTTTT
CATSDPTGENTGELFF
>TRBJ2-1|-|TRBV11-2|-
TGTGCCAGCAGCTTTAACAGGGACAATGAGCAGTTCTTC
CASSFNRDNEQFF
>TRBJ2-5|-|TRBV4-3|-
TGCGCCAGCAGCCAATCGTGGGGGGAAGGAGAGACCCAGTACTTC
CASSQSWGEGETQYF
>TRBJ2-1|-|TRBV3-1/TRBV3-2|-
TGTGCCAGCAGCCAAGGTCGACAGTACAATGAGCAGTTCTTC
CASSQGRQYNEQFF
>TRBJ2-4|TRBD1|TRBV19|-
TGTGCCAGTAGGGGACAGGACTACATTCAGTACTTC
CASRGQDYIQYF
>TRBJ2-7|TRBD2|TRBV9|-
TGTGCCAGCAGCTCCTCCGGCGGCGGGGGGGCCAACGAGCAGTACTTC
CASSSSGGGGANEQYF
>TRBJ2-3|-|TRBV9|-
TGTGCCAGCAGCGTAGAGGTGGGAGGAAACACAGATACGCAGTATTTT
CASSVEVGGNTDTQYF
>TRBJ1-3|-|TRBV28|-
TGTGCCAGCAGCCCAGGGAGGGGAAACACCATATATTTT
CASSPGRGNTIYF
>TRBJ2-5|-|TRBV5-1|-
TGCGCCAGCAGCTTGGAACAGAGACAAGAGACCCAGTACTTC
CASSLEQRQETQYF
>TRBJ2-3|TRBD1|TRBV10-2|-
TGCGCCAGCAGATTAGGACAGGCGGATACGCAGTATTTT
CASRLGQADTQYF
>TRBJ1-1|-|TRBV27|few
TGTGCCAGCAGTAAAGGACAGCGGGGGAACACTGAAGCTTTCTTT
CASSKGQRGNTEAFF
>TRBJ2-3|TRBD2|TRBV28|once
TGTGCCAGCAGGACTAGCGGGGGGGCAGCAGATACGCAGTATTTT
CASRTSGGAADTQYF
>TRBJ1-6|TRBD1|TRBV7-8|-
TGTGCCAGCAGCTCCCCTAAGGGCAGGGGGAAAAATAATTCACCCCTCCACTTT
CASSSPKGRGKNNSPLHF
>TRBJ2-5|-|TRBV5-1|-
TGCGCCAGCAGCTTGGCTCAGGAGACCCAGTACTTC
CASSLAQETQYF
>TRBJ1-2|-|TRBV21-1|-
TGTGCCAGCACTGACAGGGACGACTATGGCTACACCTTC
CASTDRDDYGYTF
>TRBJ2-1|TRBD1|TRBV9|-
TGTGCCAGCAGCACCCTCGGGGGACAGGTCACCTACAATGAGCAGTTCTTC
CASSTLGGQVTYNEQFF
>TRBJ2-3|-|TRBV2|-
TGTGCCAGCGAGAACAGCCCGGGGGGCACGCAGTATTTT
CASENSPGGTQYF
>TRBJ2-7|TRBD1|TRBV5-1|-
TGCGCCAGCAGCCAGGGACAGGGGTGGAGGGTCTACGAGCAGTACTTC
CASSQGQGWRVYEQYF
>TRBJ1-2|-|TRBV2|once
TGTGCCAGCAGTGGGAGGGGTTGGTATGGCTACACCTTC
CASSGRGWYGYTF
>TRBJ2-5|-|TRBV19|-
TGTGCCAGTAGTATAGTGGGCAGGCCACAAGAGACCCAGTACTTC
CASSIVGRPQETQYF
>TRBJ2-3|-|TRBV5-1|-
TGCGCCAGCAGCTATGGGCCCGCCACCACAGATACGCAGTATTTT
CASSYGPATTDTQYF
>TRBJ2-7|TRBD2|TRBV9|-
TGTGCCAGCACTGTTAATAGCGGGAGTACGCACGAGCAGTACTTC
CASTVNSGSTHEQYF
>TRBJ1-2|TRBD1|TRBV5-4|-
TGTGCCAGCAGCTTCAAGGGGGGACAGGCCGCATTCTATGGCTACACCTTC
CASSFKGGQAAFYGYTF
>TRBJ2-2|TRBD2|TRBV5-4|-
TGTGCCAGCAGCTTAATTTTGCGGGGGGGCGCCGGGGAGCTGTTTTTT
CASSLILRGGAGELFF
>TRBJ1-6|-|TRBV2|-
TGTGCCAGCAGTAGGACGGGATATAATTCACCCCTCCACTTT
CASSRTGYNSPLHF
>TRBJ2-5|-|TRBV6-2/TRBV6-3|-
TGTGCCAGCAGTTACGGAAGCGGAGAGACCCAGTACTTC
CASSYGSGETQYF
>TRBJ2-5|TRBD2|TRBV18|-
TGTGCCAGCTCATCTAGCGGGAGTAGATGGGAGACCCAGTACTTC
CASSSSGSRWETQYF
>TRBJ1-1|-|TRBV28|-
TGTGCCAGCAGTTTATGGTTGCAGGGGACCTATAGAAACCAAATGAACACTGAAGCTTTCTTT
CASSLWLQGTYRNQMNTEAFF
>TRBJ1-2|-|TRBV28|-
TGTGCCAGCAGTTTAGTGGCAGGAAGGACGGGGTATGGCTACACCTTC
CASSLVAGRTGYGYTF
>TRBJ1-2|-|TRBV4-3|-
TGCGCCAGCAGCCAAGATCCCCAGGGTGGCTACACCTTC
CASSQDPQGGYTF
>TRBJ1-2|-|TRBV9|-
TGTGCCAGCAGCGCCCGGGACATGGTCCCATATGGCTACACCTTC
CASSARDMVPYGYTF
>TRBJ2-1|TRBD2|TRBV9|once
TGTGCCAGCAGCGCCGGCCGGGGGGGAATGGATGAGCAGTTCTTC
CASSAGRGGMDEQFF
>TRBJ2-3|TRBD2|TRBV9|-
TGTGCCAGCAGCGCCGGGACTAGCGGGGGTGGAGATACGCAGTATTTT
CASSAGTSGGGDTQYF
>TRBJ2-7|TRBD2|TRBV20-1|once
TGCAGTGCTAGTTGGTCTAGCGGGAGATCCGAGCAGTACTTC
CSASWSSGRSEQYF
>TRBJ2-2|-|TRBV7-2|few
TGTGCCAGCAGCTTAGCACAGCAGAACACCGGGGAGCTGTTTTTT
CASSLAQQNTGELFF
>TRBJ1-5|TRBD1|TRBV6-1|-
TGTGCCAGCAGTGAGTTTTCCGGGACAGGGATTAGTCAGCCCCAGCATTTT
CASSEFSGTGISQPQHF
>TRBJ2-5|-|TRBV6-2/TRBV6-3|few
TGTGCCAGCAGTTACTCGAAGGGCGAGGGAGAGACCCAGTACTTC
CASSYSKGEGETQYF
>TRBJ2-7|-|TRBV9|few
TGTGCCAGCAGCGTAGCCCCAGGTTCGCAAGAGCAGTACTTC
CASSVAPGSQEQYF